This T cell receptor (beta chain) was profiled in a study of naive and memory T cell subsets. Only a few counts were recorded for this clonotype. The CDR3 sequence is 15 residues long. The V segment lost 2 bases and the J segment 1 base; nucleotides outside the gene matches: 3. The germline V gene encodes CDR1 MNHNS and CDR2 SASEGT. Both TRBC1 and TRBC2 were covered by a beta constant-region primer of two equimolar oligonucleotides. Ligated cDNA was amplified by four rounds of PCR with nested alpha and beta constant-region primers and SP2. Each CDR3 protein gets one entry after TCRdb re-called the UMI-ligation and nested PCR reads with MiXCR. The sample holds 15,000 or so distinct CDR3 sequences, roughly 9% seen once.

This TCR derives from a human donor in good health. The rearrangement uses TRBV6-1 and TRBJ2-3; 7 bases are shared with TRBD2. Sequencing used central memory CD8+ T cells from blood. The CDR3 bases are TGTGCCAGCAGTGAAATGGCGGGGGGCACAGATACGCAGTATTTT. Its protein is CASSEMAGGTDTQYF.